Listed below are T cell receptor beta chains from one sample, sequenced in a study of cytotoxic CD8 clonotypes in ibrutinib-treated CLL. Assay used: immunoSEQ multiplex PCR; TCRdb lists only in-frame clones, some missing. The sample includes about 160,000 clones, roughly four fifths of them seen just once. The specimen comprised PBMCs, sampled after 12 months of ibrutinib treatment. The receptors were sampled from a human donor with chronic lymphocytic leukemia. Each CDR3 is given with its conserved first and last residue. A D gene is named only where the DNA matches it firmly. A row's size may be missing; if present it is once, few, many or a size class.

J gene | clone size | V gene | D gene | CDR3 protein | CDR3 DNA
TRBJ2-7 | many | TRBV6-5 | TRBD1 | CASSYSGTGGSYEQYF | TGTGCCAGCAGTTACTCGGGGACAGGGGGCTCCTACGAGCAGTACTTC
TRBJ1-3 | once | TRBV6-4 | . | CASSAGAGNTIYF | TGTGCCAGCAGTGCAGGGGCAGGAAACACCATATATTTT
TRBJ2-4 | . | TRBV5-8 | TRBD1 | CASSLGTGAQGNIQYF | TGTGCCAGCAGCTTGGGAACAGGGGCGCAGGGAAACATTCAGTACTTC
TRBJ2-3 | . | TRBV12-1 | . | CASSYLSSGVPTDTQYF | TGTGCCAGCAGCTACCTGTCGAGCGGGGTTCCCACAGATACGCAGTATTTT
TRBJ1-2 | few | TRBV18 | . | CASSPGRSYGYTF | TGTGCCAGCTCTCCCGGACGGAGCTATGGCTACACCTTC
TRBJ2-5 | . | TRBV27 | . | CASSLYLSGLETQYF | TGTGCCAGCAGTTTATATCTTAGCGGTCTGGAGACCCAGTACTTC
TRBJ2-2 | . | TRBV28 | . | CASRLRDGSNTGELFF | TGTGCCAGCAGATTAAGGGACGGATCGAACACCGGGGAGCTGTTTTTT
TRBJ2-4 | . | TRBV7-8 | . | CASSLAHQGGRKNIQYF | TGTGCCAGCAGCTTAGCGCATCAGGGGGGTCGAAAAAACATTCAGTACTTC
TRBJ2-7 | . | TRBV10-1 | . | CASSEGQSRTASYEQYF | TGCGCCAGCAGTGAGGGCCAATCCCGGACAGCCTCCTACGAGCAGTACTTC
TRBJ1-2 | once | TRBV19 | TRBD1 | CASVHRDSSIYGYTF | TGTGCCAGTGTTCATAGGGACAGCTCAATCTATGGCTACACCTTC
TRBJ2-3 | . | TRBV7-2 | . | CASSSGLTTDTQYF | TGTGCCAGCAGCTCGGGACTCACCACAGATACGCAGTATTTT
TRBJ1-2 | . | TRBV19 | TRBD1 | CASSMRDRPNYGYTF | TGTGCCAGTAGTATGAGGGACAGACCTAACTATGGCTACACCTTC
TRBJ2-1 | . | TRBV10-3 | . | CAISDVTDLPYNEQFF | TGTGCCATCAGTGATGTGACTGACCTCCCCTACAATGAGCAGTTCTTC
TRBJ1-2 | . | TRBV4-2 | . | CASSQPQAANYGYTF | TGTGCCAGCAGCCAACCCCAGGCAGCTAACTATGGCTACACCTTC
TRBJ1-1 | . | TRBV6-1 | . | CASSEDRVRTEAFF | TGTGCCAGCAGTGAAGACAGGGTACGGACTGAAGCTTTCTTT
TRBJ1-3 | . | TRBV27 | . | CASSRDRTWSSNTIYF | TGTGCCAGCAGTAGAGATAGGACTTGGAGTAGCAACACCATATATTTT
TRBJ1-1 | . | TRBV2 | . | CASSLGPGNTEAFF | TGTGCCAGCAGTCTTGGACCGGGGAACACTGAAGCTTTCTTT
TRBJ2-2 | once | TRBV9 | TRBD2 | CASSAGTSGRAGELFF | TGTGCCAGCAGCGCCGGGACTAGCGGGAGGGCCGGGGAGCTGTTTTTT
TRBJ2-5 | . | TRBV7-8 | TRBD2 | CASSIPGLAGDVETQYF | TGTGCCAGCAGCATCCCGGGACTAGCGGGAGATGTGGAGACCCAGTACTTC
TRBJ1-6 | . | TRBV28 | . | CASSLSAGGRWIYSPLHF | TGTGCCAGCAGTTTATCCGCCGGAGGGAGGTGGATCTATTCACCCCTCCACTTT
TRBJ1-6 | . | TRBV7-6 | . | CASSFRKADSSYNSPLHF | TGTGCCAGCAGCTTCCGGAAGGCAGACAGCTCCTATAATTCACCCCTCCACTTT
TRBJ1-5 | . | TRBV7-2 | . | CASSSTRGFGNQPQHF | TGTGCCAGCAGCTCAACCAGGGGTTTTGGCAATCAGCCCCAGCATTTT
TRBJ2-3 | many | TRBV6-5 | . | CASSYSSSSQYTQYF | TGTGCCAGCAGTTATTCCAGTTCTAGCCAGTATACGCAGTATTTT
TRBJ1-2 | . | TRBV28 | . | CASSFLGDRTLYGYTF | TGTGCCAGCAGTTTTCTGGGCGACAGGACCCTTTATGGCTACACCTTC
TRBJ1-5 | . | TRBV23-1 | . | CASSQSSRPYQPQHF | TGCGCCAGCAGTCAATCGTCGAGACCCTATCAGCCCCAGCATTTT
TRBJ1-5 | . | TRBV7-3 | TRBD1 | CASSSRTGGYSNQPQHF | TGTGCCAGCAGCTCCCGGACAGGGGGCTATAGCAATCAGCCCCAGCATTTT
TRBJ2-3 | . | TRBV11-3 | TRBD2 | CASSPGGAGGLDTQYF | TGTGCCAGCAGCCCCGGGGGAGCGGGGGGCCTAGATACGCAGTATTTT
TRBJ1-3 | . | TRBV4-1 | . | CASSQDEGNTIYF | TGCGCCAGCAGCCAAGATGAAGGAAACACCATATATTTT
TRBJ1-5 | . | TRBV19 | . | CASRGEEVVRGQPQHF | TGTGCCAGTAGAGGGGAGGAGGTAGTAAGGGGACAGCCCCAGCATTTT
TRBJ1-5 | . | TRBV4-1 | TRBD1 | CASSRGGQGRIDQPQHF | TGCGCCAGCAGCCGGGGTGGACAGGGACGTATCGATCAGCCCCAGCATTTT
TRBJ2-2 | . | TRBV9 | . | CASSAHSGTGELFF | TGTGCCAGCAGCGCCCACTCGGGCACCGGGGAGCTGTTTTTT
TRBJ1-1 | . | TRBV19 | TRBD1 | CASRVVDRKNTEAFF | TGTGCCAGTAGAGTTGTGGACAGGAAGAACACTGAAGCTTTCTTT
TRBJ1-2 | . | TRBV30 | . | CAWSSGLTKSNGYTF | TGTGCCTGGAGTTCAGGGCTTACCAAGTCTAATGGCTACACCTTC
TRBJ1-2 | few | TRBV28 | . | CASSSNYGYTF | TGTGCCAGCAGTTCGAACTATGGCTACACCTTC
TRBJ1-1 | . | TRBV5-1 | . | CASSSGPRTEAFF | TGCGCCAGCAGCTCGGGTCCCCGCACTGAAGCTTTCTTT
TRBJ2-2 | . | TRBV18 | TRBD1 | CASSDRVGTGELFF | TGTGCCAGCTCCGACAGGGTCGGAACCGGGGAGCTGTTTTTT
TRBJ2-7 | . | TRBV10-3 | TRBD2 | CAISGQGLANSYEQYF | TGTGCCATCAGCGGCCAAGGACTAGCGAACTCCTACGAGCAGTACTTC
TRBJ1-3 | . | TRBV5-6 | . | CASSLDGSSGNTIYF | TGTGCCAGCAGCTTAGACGGTAGCTCTGGAAACACCATATATTTT
TRBJ2-5 | . | TRBV7-2 | TRBD1 | CASSTGPGQGLETQHF | TGTGCCAGCAGCACGGGACCGGGACAGGGCCTAGAGACCCAGCACTTC
TRBJ2-3 | few | TRBV27 | . | CASSLSFGGGTDTQYF | TGTGCCAGCAGTTTATCGTTTGGCGGGGGCACAGATACGCAGTATTTT
TRBJ2-5 | . | TRBV15 | TRBD1 | CATSRDRGQGAGETQYF | TGTGCCACCAGCAGAGATCGGGGACAGGGGGCTGGGGAGACCCAGTACTTC
TRBJ1-4 | . | TRBV7-9 | TRBD1 | CASSQMGQLNEKLFF | TGTGCCAGCAGCCAGATGGGACAGCTAAATGAAAAACTGTTTTTT
TRBJ2-1 | . | TRBV13 | TRBD2 | CASSAGLAAILNEQFF | TGTGCCAGCAGCGCGGGACTAGCGGCAATCCTAAATGAGCAGTTCTTC
TRBJ2-3 | . | TRBV29-1 | TRBD1 | CSVTYRDRVYF | TGCAGCGTAACTTACCGGGACAGGGTCTATTTT
TRBJ2-3 | . | TRBV5-6 | . | CASSFPRTDTQYF | TGTGCCAGCAGCTTTCCCCGCACAGATACGCAGTATTTT
TRBJ2-5 | . | TRBV9 | TRBD2 | CASSVSGGDRGTQYF | TGTGCCAGCAGCGTGAGCGGGGGGGATCGGGGGACCCAGTACTTC
TRBJ2-7 | few | TRBV6-5 | TRBD2 | CASGERGSTGKQYF | TGTGCCAGCGGGGAGCGGGGGAGCACGGGGAAGCAGTACTTC
TRBJ2-2 | . | TRBV6-6 | . | CASSYSRTGELFF | TGTGCCAGCAGTTACTCGCGGACCGGGGAGCTGTTTTTT
TRBJ2-3 | . | TRBV6-6 | . | CASSYGLATGTDTQYF | TGTGCCAGCAGTTACGGCCTAGCGACTGGTACAGATACGCAGTATTTT
TRBJ2-7 | . | TRBV4-3 | . | CASSQEGLARYEQYF | TGCGCCAGCAGCCAAGAAGGGCTAGCTCGGTACGAGCAGTACTTC
TRBJ2-7 | . | TRBV4-1 | TRBD1 | CASSQVRTGLAEQYF | TGCGCCAGCAGCCAAGTGAGGACAGGGCTTGCCGAGCAGTACTTC
TRBJ1-3 | . | TRBV14 | . | CASSQGRKYSGNTIYF | TGTGCCAGCAGCCAAGGCAGAAAATACTCTGGAAACACCATATATTTT
TRBJ2-1 | . | TRBV6-5 | . | CASRKGLYNEQFF | TGTGCCAGCAGGAAGGGTCTCTACAATGAGCAGTTCTTC
TRBJ1-5 | . | TRBV2 | TRBD1 | CASTLTGVNQPQHF | TGTGCCAGCACTTTGACAGGGGTCAATCAGCCCCAGCATTTT
TRBJ2-1 | . | TRBV6-5 | . | CASRKALSANEQFF | TGTGCCAGCAGAAAAGCACTTTCAGCGAATGAGCAGTTCTTC
TRBJ2-3 | once | TRBV4-3 | TRBD1 | CASSQDPGQGASDTQYF | TGCGCCAGCAGCCAAGACCCGGGACAGGGGGCTTCAGATACGCAGTATTTT
TRBJ1-1 | . | TRBV11-2 | . | CASSLAAVVEAFF | TGTGCCAGCAGCTTAGCGGCAGTCGTTGAAGCTTTCTTT
TRBJ2-7 | . | TRBV6-1 | TRBD2 | CASKGRVGIYEQYF | TGTGCCAGCAAGGGGAGGGTTGGTATTTACGAGCAGTACTTC
TRBJ2-3 | . | TRBV5-1 | . | CASSSIARPIGMISTDTQYF | TGCGCCAGCAGCTCCATAGCTAGGCCCATAGGGATGATTAGCACAGATACGCAGTATTTT